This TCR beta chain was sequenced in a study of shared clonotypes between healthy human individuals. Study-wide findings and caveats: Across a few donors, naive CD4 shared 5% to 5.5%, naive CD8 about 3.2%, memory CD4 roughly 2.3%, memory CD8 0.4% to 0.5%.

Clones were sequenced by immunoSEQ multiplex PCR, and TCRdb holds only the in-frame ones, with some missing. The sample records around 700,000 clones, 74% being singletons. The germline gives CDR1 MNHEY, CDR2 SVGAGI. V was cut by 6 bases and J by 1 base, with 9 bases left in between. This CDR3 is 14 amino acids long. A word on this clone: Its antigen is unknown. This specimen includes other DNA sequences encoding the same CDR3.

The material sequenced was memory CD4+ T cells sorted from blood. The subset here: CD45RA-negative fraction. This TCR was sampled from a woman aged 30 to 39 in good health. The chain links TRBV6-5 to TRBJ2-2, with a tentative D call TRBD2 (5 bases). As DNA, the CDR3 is TGTGCCAGCAGCCTAGGAGGGAACACCGGGGAGCTGTTTTTT. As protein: CASSLGGNTGELFF.